The entry below gives a single T cell receptor (beta chain) sequence along with its context. Investigators spread the genomic DNA of each subset evenly over several immunoSEQ plates. Replicate PCRs for sorted subsets used around 200 ng DNA; this equaled 25,000 to 30,000 T cell genomes. Clones were sequenced by immunoSEQ multiplex PCR, and TCRdb holds only the in-frame ones, with some missing. Of 2 million to 3 million clones in the sample, over 85% were seen once. The data derive from a study of shared clonotypes between healthy human individuals. Background on the study: Each donor's CD8 memory used one plate, CD8 naive two, each CD4 subset three.

The clonotype originates from a man between 18 and 29 years old in good health. Some clones in this sample may be carry-over from other donors' samples. The sequenced sample was naive CD4+ T cells from PBMCs. Indicated subset: CD45RA+ positively selected.

CDR3 residues: CASSFNRKETQYF. The CDR3 region has the DNA TGTGCCAGCAGCTTCAACAGGAAAGAGACCCAGTACTTC. The V call is TRBV11-2, the J call TRBJ2-5; a possible D gene is TRBD1 (5 bases). Germline CDR1 reads SGHAT; CDR2 reads FQNNGV. The CDR3 is 13 amino acids. V lost 3 bases to trimming and J lost 3 bases, with 8 bases between them. Combining the CDR3 with reference TRBV11-2 and TRBJ2-5 gives the whole variable domain EAGVAQSPRYKIIEKRQSVAFWCNPISGHATLYWYQQILGQGPKLLIQFQNNGVVDDSQLPKDRFSAERLKGVDSTLKIQPAKLEDSAVYLCASSFNRKETQYFGPGTRLLVL.